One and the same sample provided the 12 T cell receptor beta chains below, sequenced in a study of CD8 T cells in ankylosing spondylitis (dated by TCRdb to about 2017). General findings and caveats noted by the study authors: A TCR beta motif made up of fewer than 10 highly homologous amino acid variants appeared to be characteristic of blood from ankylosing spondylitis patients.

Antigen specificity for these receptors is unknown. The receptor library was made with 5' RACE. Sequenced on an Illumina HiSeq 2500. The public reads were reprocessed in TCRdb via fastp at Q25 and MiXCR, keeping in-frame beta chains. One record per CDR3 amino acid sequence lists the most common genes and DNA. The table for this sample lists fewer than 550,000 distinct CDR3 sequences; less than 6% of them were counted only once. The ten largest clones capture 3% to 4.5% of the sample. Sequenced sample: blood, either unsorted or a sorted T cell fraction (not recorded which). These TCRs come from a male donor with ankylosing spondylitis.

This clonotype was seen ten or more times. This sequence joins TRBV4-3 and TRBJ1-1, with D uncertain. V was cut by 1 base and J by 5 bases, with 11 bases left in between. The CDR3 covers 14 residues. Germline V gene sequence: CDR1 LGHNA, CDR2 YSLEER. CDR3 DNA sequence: TGCGCCAGCAGCCAAGCAAGGGTAGAGACTGAAGCTTTCTTT. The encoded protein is CASSQARVETEAFF.

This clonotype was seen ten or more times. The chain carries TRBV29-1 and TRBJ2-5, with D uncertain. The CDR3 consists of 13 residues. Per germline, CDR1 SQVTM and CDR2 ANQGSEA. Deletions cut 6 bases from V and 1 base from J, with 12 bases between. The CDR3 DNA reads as TGCAGCGTCCTTCGACCACCCCAAGAGACCCAGTACTTC. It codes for CSVLRPPQETQYF.

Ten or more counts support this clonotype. CDR3 sequence (DNA): TGTGCCAGCAGCCAGCGGACGGCGAACACCGGGGAGCTGTTTTTT. It encodes CASSQRTANTGELFF. V is TRBV3-1 and J is TRBJ2-2; D not resolved. Germline CDR1 LGHDT, CDR2 YNNKEL (reference sequence). The CDR3 length is 15 residues. The V end lost 3 bases, the J end lost 0 bases, and 8 bases lay between the germline ends.

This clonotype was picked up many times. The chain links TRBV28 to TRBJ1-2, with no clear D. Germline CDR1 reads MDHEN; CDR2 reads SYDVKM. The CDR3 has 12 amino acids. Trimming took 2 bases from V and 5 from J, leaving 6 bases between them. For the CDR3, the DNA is TGTGCCAGCAGTTTAAGGGAGTATGGCTACACCTTC. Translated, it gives CASSLREYGYTF.

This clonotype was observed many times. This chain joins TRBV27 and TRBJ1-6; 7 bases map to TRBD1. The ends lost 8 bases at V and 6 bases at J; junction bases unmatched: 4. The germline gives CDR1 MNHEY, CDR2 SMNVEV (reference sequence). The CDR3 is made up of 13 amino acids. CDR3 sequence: CASAWDSNSPLHF. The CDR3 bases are TGTGCCAGCGCGTGGGACAGTAATTCACCCCTCCACTTT.

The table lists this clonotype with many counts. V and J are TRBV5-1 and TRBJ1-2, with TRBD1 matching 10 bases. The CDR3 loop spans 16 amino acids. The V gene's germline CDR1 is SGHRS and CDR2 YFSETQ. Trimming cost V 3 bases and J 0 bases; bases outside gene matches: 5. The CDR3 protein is CASSYGTGATNYGYTF. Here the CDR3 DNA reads TGCGCCAGCAGCTACGGGACAGGGGCTACTAACTATGGCTACACCTTC.

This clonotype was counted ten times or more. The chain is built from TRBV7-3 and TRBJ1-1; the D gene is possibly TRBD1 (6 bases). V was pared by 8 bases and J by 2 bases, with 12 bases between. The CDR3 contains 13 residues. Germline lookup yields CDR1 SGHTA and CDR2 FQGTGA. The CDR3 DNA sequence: TGTGCCAGCGGGGCAGGGGTAAACACTGAAGCTTTCTTT. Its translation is CASGAGVNTEAFF.

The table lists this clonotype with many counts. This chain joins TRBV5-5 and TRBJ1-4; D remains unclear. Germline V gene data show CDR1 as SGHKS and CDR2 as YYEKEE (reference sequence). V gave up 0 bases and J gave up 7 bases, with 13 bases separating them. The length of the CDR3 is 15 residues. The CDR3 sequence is CASSLVGPTGEKLFF. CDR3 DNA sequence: TGTGCCAGCAGCTTGGTTGGCCCAACGGGTGAAAAACTGTTTTTT. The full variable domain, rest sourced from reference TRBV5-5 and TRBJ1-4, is DAGVTQSPTHLIKTRGQQVTLRCSPISGHKSVSWYQQVLGQGPQFIFQYYEKEERGRGNFPDRFSARQFPNYSSELNVNALLLGDSALYLCASSLVGPTGEKLFFGSGTQLSVL.

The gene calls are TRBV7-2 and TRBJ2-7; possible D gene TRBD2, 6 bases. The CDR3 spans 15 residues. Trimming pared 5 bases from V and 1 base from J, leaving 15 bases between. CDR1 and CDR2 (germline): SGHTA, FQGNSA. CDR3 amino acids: CASSRIADQSYEQYF. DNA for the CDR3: TGTGCCAGCAGCCGAATAGCGGACCAGTCCTACGAGCAGTACTTC. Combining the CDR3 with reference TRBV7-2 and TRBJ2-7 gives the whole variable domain GAGVSQSPSNKVTEKGKDVELRCDPISGHTALYWYRQSLGQGLEFLIYFQGNSAPDKSGLPSDRFSAERTGGSVSTLTIQRTQQEDSAVYLCASSRIADQSYEQYFGPGTRLTVT.

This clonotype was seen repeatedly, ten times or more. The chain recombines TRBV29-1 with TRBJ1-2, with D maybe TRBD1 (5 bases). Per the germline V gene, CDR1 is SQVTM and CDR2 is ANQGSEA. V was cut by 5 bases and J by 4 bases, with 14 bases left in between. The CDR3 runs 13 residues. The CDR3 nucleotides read TGCAGCGTTAACACGGACGACAGCTATGGCTACACCTTC. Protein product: CSVNTDDSYGYTF.

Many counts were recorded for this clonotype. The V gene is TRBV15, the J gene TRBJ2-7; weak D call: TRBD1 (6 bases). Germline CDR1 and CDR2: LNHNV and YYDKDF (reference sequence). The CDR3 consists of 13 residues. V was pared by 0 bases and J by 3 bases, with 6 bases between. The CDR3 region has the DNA TGTGCCACCAGCAGAGAAGGGGGCTACGAGCAGTACTTC. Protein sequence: CATSREGGYEQYF.

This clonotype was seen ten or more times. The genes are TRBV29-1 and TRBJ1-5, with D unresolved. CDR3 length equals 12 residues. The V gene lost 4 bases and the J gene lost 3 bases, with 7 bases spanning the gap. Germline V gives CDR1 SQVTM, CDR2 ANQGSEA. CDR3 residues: CSVAVNNQPQHF. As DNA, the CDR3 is TGCAGCGTTGCAGTTAACAATCAGCCCCAGCATTTT.